A single sample is the source of the 2 T cell receptor beta chains below, sequenced in a study of regulatory T cells in long-lasting Graves disease. The sample's time point: persistent/refractory GD, antithyroid drugs over 5 years with positive TRAb. Isolated PBMC RNA provided the starting material for the TCR library. Arm-PCR of CDR3 regions and iRepertoire HTBI primers were the basis on which TCR beta libraries were built. TCRdb recomputed calls from the multiplex PCR reads with MiXCR, one row per CDR3 protein. The table shows under 500,000 distinct CDR3 sequences, with around 21% occurring only once. This material consisted of peripheral blood mononuclear cells (PBMCs), taken when the disease was refractory, from a patient treated with antithyroid drugs. The receptors here all came from a female donor with Graves disease.

This clonotype was seen ten or more times. J is TRBJ1-1 and V is TRBV6-5; D is unresolved. The germline gives CDR1 MNHEY, CDR2 SVGAGI. This CDR3 has 16 amino acids. Trimming removed 0 bases from V and 1 base from J, with 12 bases in between. CDR3 sequence: CASSYSRGLSNTEAFF. CDR3 nucleotides: TGTGCCAGCAGTTACTCCCGTGGGCTGTCGAACACTGAAGCTTTCTTT.

There are a few counts of this clonotype. The chain joins TRBV6-5 to TRBJ2-3; 7 positions agree with TRBD1. Losses at the gene ends were 0 bases for V and 3 bases for J; bases not matched to a gene: 9. The CDR3 length is 17 residues. Germline-derived CDR1 and CDR2 are MNHEY and SVGAGI. In nucleotides, the CDR3 is TGTGCCAGCAGTTACTCGATCAAGGGGGCGGTAACAGATACGCAGTATTTT. Amino acids: CASSYSIKGAVTDTQYF.